This TCR beta chain was documented in a study of OX40 agonist ivuxolimab in advanced cancers. Only in-frame clones appear in the TCRdb table, and some are missing; sequencing was by immunoSEQ multiplex PCR. Among 72,000 or so clones listed, 75% to 90% were seen once. To note about this clone: At one of its ends the junction is not consistent with the germline gene, which may arise from a read error.

The germline CDR1 and CDR2 sequences are SGHVS and FQNEAQ. The CDR3 covers 16 residues. The chain carries TRBV7-8 and TRBJ1-5; 7 bases align to TRBD1. The clonotype was recovered from an adult with an advanced solid tumor such as melanoma, head and neck, liver or kidney cancer. Specimen: CD4+ or CD8+ T cells sorted from blood, collected in a trial of the OX40 agonist ivuxolimab. The CDR3 DNA reads TGTGCCAGCAGTTTAGGACAGGATAGGGGTCGGCAGCCCCAGCATTTT. This sequence encodes CASSLGQDRGRQPQHF.